The 17 T cell receptor beta chains presented below share a single source sample, sequenced in a study of shared clonotypes between healthy human individuals. The method was immunoSEQ multiplex PCR; TCRdb's version includes in-frame clones alone and lacks a portion of them. The sample has 2 million or so clones, 85% to 95% seen once. The sample taken for sequencing was naive CD4+ T cells sorted from blood. Sample subset: CD45RA+ positively selected. The receptors were gathered from a man aged 18 to 29 in good health.

The rearrangement uses TRBV9 and TRBJ1-4, with D unclear. The CDR3 has 16 residues. The V end lost 4 bases, the J end lost 0 bases, and 13 bases lay between the germline ends. The germline gives CDR1 SGDLS, CDR2 YYNGEE. DNA for the CDR3: TGTGCCAGCAGCCCCCGGGTGGTTACAACTAATGAAAAACTGTTTTTT. It specifies CASSPRVVTTNEKLFF.

The chain has TRBV28 and TRBJ1-5; D gene unclear. The CDR3 extends over 15 amino acids. In germline, CDR1 is MDHEN, CDR2 SYDVKM. The V and J ends lost 3 bases and 3 bases respectively, with 12 bases between them. The CDR3 DNA reads as TGTGCCAGCAGTTTCAGCAGAGCCTACAATCAGCCCCAGCATTTT. It yields the protein CASSFSRAYNQPQHF.

The chain uses TRBV7-3 and TRBJ2-4; 10 bases align to TRBD1. After removal of 5 bases from V and 4 bases from J, the junction contained 8 bases not matched to a gene. The CDR3 contains 16 residues. CDR1 is SGHTA and CDR2 is FQGTGA in the germline V gene. CDR3 sequence reads: CASSPGTGVTKNIQYF. The DNA of the CDR3 is TGTGCCAGCAGCCCCGGGACAGGGGTGACAAAAAACATTCAGTACTTC.

This rearrangement joins TRBV11-2 to TRBJ2-4; no reliable D call. CDR3 size: 19 residues. Germline CDR1 SGHAT, CDR2 FQNNGV. Trimming pared 0 bases from V and 1 base from J, leaving 19 bases between. The CDR3 protein is CASSLDKGQTKVAKNIQYF. The CDR3 DNA follows: TGTGCCAGCAGCTTAGATAAAGGGCAAACCAAGGTGGCCAAAAACATTCAGTACTTC.

A remark on this clone: This CDR3 is also generated by other DNA sequences in the sample. The V and J genes are TRBV5-1 and TRBJ2-5; D is unclear. The CDR3 is 15 amino acids. Per the germline V gene, CDR1 is SGHRS and CDR2 is YFSETQ. V lost 4 bases, J lost 0 bases, and 13 bases lay in between. This CDR3 reads CASSLPAGDQETQYF. As DNA, the CDR3 is TGCGCCAGCAGCCTCCCGGCCGGTGACCAAGAGACCCAGTACTTC.

This clone was recorded only once. The chain joins TRBV25-1 to TRBJ1-4; D possibly corresponds to TRBD1 (5 bases). The germline CDR1 and CDR2 sequences are MGHDK and SYGVNS. This CDR3 is 12 amino acids long. V was pared by 11 bases and J by 7 bases, with 14 bases between. The CDR3: CAPPTGGEKLFF. CDR3 nucleotide sequence: TGTGCCCCACCTACGGGGGGTGAAAAACTGTTTTTT.

Note on this clone: This CDR3 is also generated by other DNA sequences in the sample. The chain combines TRBV5-1 with TRBJ1-2; no firm D call. V was trimmed by 0 bases and J by 3 bases, leaving 9 bases between them. The CDR3 is made up of 14 amino acids. Germline V gene sequence: CDR1 SGHRS, CDR2 YFSETQ. CDR3 in amino acids: CASSLGGVDYGYTF. The CDR3, as DNA: TGCGCCAGCAGCTTGGGGGGAGTCGACTATGGCTACACCTTC. Combining the CDR3 with reference TRBV5-1 and TRBJ1-2 gives the whole variable domain KAGVTQTPRYLIKTRGQQVTLSCSPISGHRSVSWYQQTPGQGLQFLFEYFSETQRNKGNFPGRFSGRQFSNSRSEMNVSTLELGDSALYLCASSLGGVDYGYTFGSGTRLTVV.

The chain has TRBV4-1 and TRBJ2-3, with D maybe TRBD1 (6 bases). The CDR3 runs 17 residues. With 4 bases removed from V and 0 bases from J, the gap between germline ends came to 17 bases. Germline loops: CDR1 MGHRA, CDR2 YSYEKL. The CDR3 loop is CASSRLGQRLSTDTQYF. CDR3 DNA sequence: TGCGCCAGCAGCCGCCTTGGACAGAGGCTTAGCACAGATACGCAGTATTTT.

The chain employs TRBV6-1 and TRBJ2-2; 8 bases agree with TRBD1. The V gene end was trimmed by 9 bases and the J gene end by 7 bases; junction bases not matched to a gene: 10. This CDR3 has 14 residues. CDR1 and CDR2 from the germline V gene are MNHNS and SASEGT. CDR3 nucleotides: TGTGCCAGTAGGACAGGGTGGGCTGGCGGGGAGCTGTTTTTT. Translating gives CASRTGWAGGELFF.

The genes are TRBV7-9 and TRBJ1-4, with 9 bases that match TRBD1. Germline values: CDR1 SEHNR, CDR2 FQNEAQ (reference sequence). Losses at the gene ends were 4 bases for V and 8 bases for J; bases not matched to a gene: 8. The CDR3 loop spans 15 amino acids. Here the CDR3 reads CASSSTGQGREKLFF. For the CDR3, the DNA is TGTGCCAGCAGCTCCACGGGACAGGGACGCGAAAAACTGTTTTTT.

For this clone: Given a much more abundant clone one base away, this may be a read error. The sample carries other DNA sequences with the same CDR3. V usage is TRBV9 and J usage is TRBJ2-7; 12 bases are shared with TRBD2. J was trimmed by 6 bases and V by 0 bases; bases with no gene match: 4. The CDR3 spans 15 residues. Looked up from germline, CDR1 is SGDLS and CDR2 is YYNGEE. The CDR3 nucleotides are TGTGCCAGCAGCGTAGGGACTAGCGGGGTCGGCGAGCAGTACTTC. Translated: CASSVGTSGVGEQYF.

The chain joins TRBV30 to TRBJ2-1, with TRBD1 as a possible D gene (5 bases). There are 12 residues in the CDR3. Germline values: CDR1 GTSNPN, CDR2 SVGIG (reference sequence). V lost 0 bases and J lost 14, with 14 bases in between. CDR3 residues: CAWSVELPREFF. For the CDR3, the DNA is TGTGCCTGGAGTGTCGAGCTCCCCAGGGAGTTCTTC.

The chain links TRBV19 to TRBJ1-2; D is uncertain. This CDR3 spans 15 amino acids. The germline gives CDR1 LNHDA, CDR2 SQIVND (reference sequence). The V and J ends lost 3 bases and 7 bases respectively, with 18 bases between them. The CDR3 region is CASSISHSTKGGYTF. The CDR3, as DNA: TGTGCCAGTAGTATTAGTCACAGCACTAAGGGTGGCTACACCTTC.

Concerning this clone: Within the sample, other DNA sequences also encode this same CDR3. The chain combines TRBV30 with TRBJ1-5; D is possibly TRBD1 (5 bases). V gave up 5 bases and J gave up 4 bases, with 12 bases separating them. CDR1 is GTSNPN and CDR2 is SVGIG in the germline V gene (reference sequence). This CDR3 region has 13 residues. CDR3 nucleotide sequence: TGTGCCTGGCGTGGCGGGGGGAATCAGCCCCAGCATTTT. Its translation: CAWRGGGNQPQHF.

The chain employs TRBV6-5 and TRBJ2-3, with 14 bases lining up with TRBD2. The length of the CDR3 is 15 residues. V shed 7 bases, J shed 5 bases, and the junction held 5 bases outside the gene matches. Germline values: CDR1 MNHEY, CDR2 SVGAGI. DNA for the CDR3: TGTGCCAGCAAGGGACTAGCGGGAGTGGTAGATACGCAGTATTTT. Translating gives CASKGLAGVVDTQYF.

V is TRBV11-1 and J is TRBJ2-5, with 9 bases aligning to TRBD1. The CDR3 loop spans 15 amino acids. The J segment lost 2 bases and the V segment lost 5 bases, leaving 6 bases of the junction unmatched. CDR1 is SGHAT and CDR2 is FQDESV in the germline V gene (reference sequence). CDR3 bases: TGTGCCAGCAGCCAACAGGGGGCCGGACAAGAGACCCAGTACTTC. This sequence encodes CASSQQGAGQETQYF.

The chain is built from TRBV2 and TRBJ1-2, with a tentative D call TRBD1 (6 bases). The length of the CDR3 is 12 residues. V shed 5 bases and J shed 8 bases, with 12 bases lying between them. Germline V lookup: CDR1 SNHLY, CDR2 FYNNEI. CDR3 loop: CASSTGLRGYTF. DNA of the CDR3: TGTGCCAGCAGTACAGGGCTTCGAGGCTACACCTTC. Using reference TRBV2 and TRBJ1-2 for the parts outside the CDR3, the full variable domain is EPEVTQTPSHQVTQMGQEVILRCVPISNHLYFYWYRQILGQKVEFLVSFYNNEISEKSEIFDDQFSVERPDGSNFTLKIRSTKLEDSAMYFCASSTGLRGYTFGSGTRLTVV.